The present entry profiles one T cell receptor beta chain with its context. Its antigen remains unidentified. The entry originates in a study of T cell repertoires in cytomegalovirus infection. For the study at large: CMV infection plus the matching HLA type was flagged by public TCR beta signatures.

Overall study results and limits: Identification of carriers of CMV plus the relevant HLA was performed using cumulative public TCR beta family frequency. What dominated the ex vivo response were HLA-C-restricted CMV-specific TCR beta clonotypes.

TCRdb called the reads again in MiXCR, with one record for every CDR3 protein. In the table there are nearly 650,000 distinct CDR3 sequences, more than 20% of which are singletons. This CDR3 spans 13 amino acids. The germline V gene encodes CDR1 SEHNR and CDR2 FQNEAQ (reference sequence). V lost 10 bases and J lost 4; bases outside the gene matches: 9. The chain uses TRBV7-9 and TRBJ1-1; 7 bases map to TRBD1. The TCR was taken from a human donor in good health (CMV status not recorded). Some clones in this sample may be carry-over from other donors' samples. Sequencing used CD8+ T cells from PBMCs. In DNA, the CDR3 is TGTGCCACTTCGACAGGGAAGATCACTGAAGCTTTCTTT. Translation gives CATSTGKITEAFF.